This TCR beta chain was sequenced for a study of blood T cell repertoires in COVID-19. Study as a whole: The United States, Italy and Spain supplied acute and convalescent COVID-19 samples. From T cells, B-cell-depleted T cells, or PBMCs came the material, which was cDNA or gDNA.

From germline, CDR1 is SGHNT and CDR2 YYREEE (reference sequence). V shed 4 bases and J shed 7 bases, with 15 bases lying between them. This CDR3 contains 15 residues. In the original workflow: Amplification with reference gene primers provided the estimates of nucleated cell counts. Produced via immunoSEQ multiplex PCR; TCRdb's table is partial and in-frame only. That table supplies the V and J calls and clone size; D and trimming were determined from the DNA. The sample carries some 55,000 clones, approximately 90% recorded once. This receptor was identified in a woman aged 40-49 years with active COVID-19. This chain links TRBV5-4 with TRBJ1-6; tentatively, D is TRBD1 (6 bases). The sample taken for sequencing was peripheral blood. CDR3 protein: CASSLQGVRNSPLHF. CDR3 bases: TGTGCCAGCAGCCTACAGGGCGTTAGGAATTCACCCCTCCACTTT.